Ten or more counts support the clone carrying this T cell receptor beta chain. Antigen unknown. Individual cDNA molecules each carried unique molecular identifiers attached by the library. MiXCR, run by TCRdb on the RACE reads, gives a single entry per CDR3 protein. This sample has some 400,000 distinct CDR3 sequences, with 4.5% to 5.5% found just once. This record comes from a study of human T cells and chemical hapten exposure. Broader study findings: A positive correlation with patch test score was found for PT1 expanded TCR counts. Sensitizing to DPC left TCRs with a frequency above 1 in 1000 unaltered.

Time point here: pre-sensitization, week 0. Noted treatment: therapeutic diphenylcyclopropenone sensitization with weekly scalp DPC. Investigators collected blood before applying each patch test. The material sequenced was whole blood, taken in connection with sensitization to the hapten diphenylcyclopropenone (DPC). This TCR derives from a woman aged 45-65 years with alopecia areata. Some clones in this sample may be carry-over from other donors' samples.

The CDR3 loop reads CASNGQGRYEQYF. Written as DNA, the CDR3 is TGTGCCAGCAACGGACAGGGCCGCTACGAGCAGTACTTC. V gene TRBV5-5 combines with J gene TRBJ2-7; 8 bases are shared with TRBD1. This CDR3 has 13 residues. CDR1 SGHKS and CDR2 YYEKEE come from the germline V gene (reference sequence). The trim removed 6 bases at V and 3 bases at J, leaving 5 bases unmatched.